This TCR beta chain was observed in a study of cytomegalovirus exposure and HLA in healthy donors. For the study at large: The 95 to 150 validation repertoires used a platform that matched the one used for the 550 to 800 first-cohort repertoires, as a later analysis reported.

Separate from the approximately 670-subject first cohort was the roughly 120-subject validation cohort, to which the donors belonged. Study-wide findings and caveats: According to the study, roughly 180 TCR beta chains were cytomegalovirus-associated. It was reported that the classifier diagnosed cytomegalovirus status with high specificity and sensitivity in both the original and validation cohorts.

V lost 4 bases and J lost 2, with 24 bases in between. CDR1 and CDR2 from the germline V gene are SGHNT and YYREEE (reference sequence). The CDR3 has 18 residues. Comment on this clone: Its antigen is not identified.

Some clones are missing from TCRdb's copy, which holds only in-frame ones; the method was immunoSEQ multiplex PCR. The sample records 160,000 or so clones, around nine tenths being singletons. The chain is built from TRBV5-4 and TRBJ2-5, with D perhaps TRBD1 (5 bases). This receptor was taken from a man younger than 35 in good health and CMV-seronegative. The material sequenced was PBMCs. DNA for the CDR3: TGTGCCAGCAGCCAGACTCCCCCGACAGATTCTTATCAAGAGACCCAGTACTTC. Translating gives CASSQTPPTDSYQETQYF.